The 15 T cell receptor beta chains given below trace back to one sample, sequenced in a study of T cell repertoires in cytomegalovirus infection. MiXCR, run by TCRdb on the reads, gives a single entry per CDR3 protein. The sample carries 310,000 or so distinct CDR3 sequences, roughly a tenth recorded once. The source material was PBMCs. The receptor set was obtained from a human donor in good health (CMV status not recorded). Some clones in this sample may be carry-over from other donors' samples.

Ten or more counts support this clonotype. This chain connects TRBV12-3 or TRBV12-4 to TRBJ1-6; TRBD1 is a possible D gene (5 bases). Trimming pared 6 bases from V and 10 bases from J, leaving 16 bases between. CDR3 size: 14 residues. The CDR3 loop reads CASSIDSGYSPLHF. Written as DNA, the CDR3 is TGTGCCAGCAGCATCGACAGTGGGTACTCACCCCTCCACTTT.

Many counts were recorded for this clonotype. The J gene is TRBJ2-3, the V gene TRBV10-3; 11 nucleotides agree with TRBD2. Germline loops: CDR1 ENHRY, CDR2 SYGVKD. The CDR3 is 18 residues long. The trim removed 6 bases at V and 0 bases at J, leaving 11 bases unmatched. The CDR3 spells CAIRANSGGASSTDTQYF. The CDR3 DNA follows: TGTGCCATCAGGGCAAATAGCGGGGGGGCCTCTAGCACAGATACGCAGTATTTT.

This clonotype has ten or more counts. The CDR3 bases are TGTGCCAGTAGTGCAAGGGGCTACGAGCAGTACTTC. Translated: CASSARGYEQYF. This rearrangement joins TRBV19 to TRBJ2-7; maybe TRBD1 (5 bases). Looked up from germline, CDR1 is LNHDA and CDR2 is SQIVND (reference sequence). The CDR3 runs 12 residues. Trimming took off 5 bases at V and 3 bases at J, with 8 bases between the two ends.

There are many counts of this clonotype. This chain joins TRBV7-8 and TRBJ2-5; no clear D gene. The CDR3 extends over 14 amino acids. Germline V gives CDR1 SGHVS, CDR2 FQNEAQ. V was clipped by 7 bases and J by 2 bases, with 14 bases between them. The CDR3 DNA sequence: TGTGCCAGCAAGGGCAGCCCAATACAAGAGACCCAGTACTTC. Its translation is CASKGSPIQETQYF.

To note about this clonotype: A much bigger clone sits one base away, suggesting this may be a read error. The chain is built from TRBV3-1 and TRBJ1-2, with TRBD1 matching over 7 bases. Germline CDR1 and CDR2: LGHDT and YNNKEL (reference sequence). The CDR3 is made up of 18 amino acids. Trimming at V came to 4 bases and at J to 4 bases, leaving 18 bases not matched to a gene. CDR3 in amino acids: CASSPALSAATGTYGYTF. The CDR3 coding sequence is TGTGCCAGCAGCCCTGCCCTCTCGGCCGCGACAGGGACCTATGGCTACACCTTC.

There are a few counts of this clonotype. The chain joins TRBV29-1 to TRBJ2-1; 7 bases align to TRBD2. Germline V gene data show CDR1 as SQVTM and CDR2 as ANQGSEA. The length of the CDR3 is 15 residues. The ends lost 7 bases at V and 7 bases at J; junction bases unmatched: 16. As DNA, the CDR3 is TGCAGCGCCTGGGGCGAACATGGCGGGGGAAATGAGCAGTTCTTC. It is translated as CSAWGEHGGGNEQFF.

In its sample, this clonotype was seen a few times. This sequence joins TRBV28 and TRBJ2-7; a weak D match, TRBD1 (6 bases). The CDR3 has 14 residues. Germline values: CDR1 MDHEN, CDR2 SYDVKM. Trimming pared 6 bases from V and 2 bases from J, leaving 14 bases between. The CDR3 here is CASRGAVFTYEQYV. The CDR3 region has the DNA TGTGCCAGCAGGGGGGCAGTCTTCACCTACGAGCAGTACGTC.

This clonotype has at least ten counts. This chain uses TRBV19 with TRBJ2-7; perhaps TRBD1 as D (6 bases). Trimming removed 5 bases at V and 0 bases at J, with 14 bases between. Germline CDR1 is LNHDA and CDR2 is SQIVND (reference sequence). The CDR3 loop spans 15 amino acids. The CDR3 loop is CASSGGGLSSYEQYF. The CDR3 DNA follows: TGTGCCAGTAGTGGTGGGGGCCTTAGCTCCTACGAGCAGTACTTC.

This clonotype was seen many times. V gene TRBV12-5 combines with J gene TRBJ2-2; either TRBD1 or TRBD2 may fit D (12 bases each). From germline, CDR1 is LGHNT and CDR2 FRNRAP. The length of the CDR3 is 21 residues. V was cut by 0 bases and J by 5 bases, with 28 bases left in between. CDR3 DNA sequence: TGTGCTAGTGGTTTGGTCGGGACAGGGGGCACCGGGACTAGCGGGACCGGGGAGCTGTTTTTT. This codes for CASGLVGTGGTGTSGTGELFF.

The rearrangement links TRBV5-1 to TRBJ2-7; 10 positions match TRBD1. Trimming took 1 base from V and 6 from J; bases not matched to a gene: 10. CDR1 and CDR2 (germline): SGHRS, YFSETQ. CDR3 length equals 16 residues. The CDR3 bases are TGCGCCAGCAGCTTGCACACCGGGACAGGGGCTCTCGAGCAGTACTTC. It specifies CASSLHTGTGALEQYF. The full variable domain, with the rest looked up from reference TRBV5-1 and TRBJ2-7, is KAGVTQTPRYLIKTRGQQVTLSCSPISGHRSVSWYQQTPGQGLQFLFEYFSETQRNKGNFPGRFSGRQFSNSRSEMNVSTLELGDSALYLCASSLHTGTGALEQYFGPGTRLTVT.

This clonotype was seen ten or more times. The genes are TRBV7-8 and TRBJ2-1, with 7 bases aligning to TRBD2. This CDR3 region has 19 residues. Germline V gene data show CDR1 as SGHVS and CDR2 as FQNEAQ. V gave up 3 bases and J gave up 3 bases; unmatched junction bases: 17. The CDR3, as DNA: TGTGCCAGCAGCTTGCCCAGCGGGGCGGGGTCAAACAACTACAATGAGCAGTTCTTC. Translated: CASSLPSGAGSNNYNEQFF.

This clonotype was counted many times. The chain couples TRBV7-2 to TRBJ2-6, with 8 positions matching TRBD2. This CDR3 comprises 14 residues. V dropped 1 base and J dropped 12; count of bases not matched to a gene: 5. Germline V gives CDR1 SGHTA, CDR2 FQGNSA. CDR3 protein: CASSLGGGPRVLTF. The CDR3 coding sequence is TGTGCCAGCAGCTTAGGCGGGGGGCCGCGCGTCCTGACTTTC.

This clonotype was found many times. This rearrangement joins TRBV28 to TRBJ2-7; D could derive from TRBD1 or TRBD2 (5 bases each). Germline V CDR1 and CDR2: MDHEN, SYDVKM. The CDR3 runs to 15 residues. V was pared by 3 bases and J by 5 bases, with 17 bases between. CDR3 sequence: CASSLGTLASHEQYF. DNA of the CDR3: TGTGCCAGCAGTTTGGGGACCCTCGCTTCCCACGAGCAGTACTTC. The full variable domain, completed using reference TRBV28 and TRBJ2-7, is DVKVTQSSRYLVKRTGEKVFLECVQDMDHENMFWYRQDPGLGLRLIYFSYDVKMKEKGDIPEGYSVSREKKERFSLILESASTNQTSMYLCASSLGTLASHEQYFGPGTRLTVT.

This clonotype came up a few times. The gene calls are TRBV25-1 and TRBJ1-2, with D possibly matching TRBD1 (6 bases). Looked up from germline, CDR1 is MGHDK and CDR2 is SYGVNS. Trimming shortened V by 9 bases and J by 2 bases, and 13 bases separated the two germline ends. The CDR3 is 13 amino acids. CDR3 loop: CASQDSTNYGYTF. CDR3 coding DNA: TGTGCCAGTCAGGACAGCACAAACTATGGCTACACCTTC.

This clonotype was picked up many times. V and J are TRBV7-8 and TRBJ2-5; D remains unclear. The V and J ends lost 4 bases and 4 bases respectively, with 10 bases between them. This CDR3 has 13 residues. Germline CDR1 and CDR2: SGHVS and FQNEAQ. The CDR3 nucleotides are TGTGCCAGCAGCTCCACCCGGATAGAGACCCAGTACTTC. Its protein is CASSSTRIETQYF.